The rows below give T cell receptor beta chains drawn from one sample of a study of blood T cell repertoires in COVID-19. Assay: immunoSEQ multiplex PCR; the TCRdb copy retains only in-frame clones and omits some. Among roughly 260,000 clones listed, around 90% were seen once. The sequencing input was PBMCs or T cells enriched from blood (not recorded which). These receptors came from a woman aged 30 to 39 with acute COVID-19. CDR3s include the opening cysteine and the closing phenylalanine or tryptophan. The D gene is left open where the match is weak. Not all rows give a size; the values are once, few, many and, for expanded clones, a class.

d_call: TRBD2; clone_size: .; v_call: TRBV28; j_call: TRBJ2-7; cdr3_aa: CASSPGTSGTYEQYF; cdr3_nt: TGTGCCAGCAGTCCCGGGACTAGCGGGACCTACGAGCAGTACTTC
d_call: .; clone_size: .; v_call: TRBV19; j_call: TRBJ2-1; cdr3_aa: CASSPVQVVLSYNEQFF; cdr3_nt: TGTGCCAGTAGTCCGGTGCAGGTAGTCCTTTCTTACAATGAGCAGTTCTTC
d_call: .; clone_size: .; v_call: TRBV7-2; j_call: TRBJ2-7; cdr3_aa: CASSFTSPGEQYF; cdr3_nt: TGTGCCAGCAGCTTTACCTCGCCGGGCGAGCAGTACTTC
d_call: TRBD1; clone_size: .; v_call: TRBV5-5; j_call: TRBJ1-2; cdr3_aa: CASSFEQGNYGYTF; cdr3_nt: TGTGCCAGCAGTTTTGAACAGGGGAACTATGGCTACACCTTC
d_call: .; clone_size: .; v_call: TRBV6-2/TRBV6-3; j_call: TRBJ2-7; cdr3_aa: CASSSWVGGHEQYF; cdr3_nt: TGTGCCAGCAGCTCATGGGTGGGCGGGCACGAGCAGTACTTC
d_call: TRBD2; clone_size: .; v_call: TRBV30; j_call: TRBJ2-7; cdr3_aa: CAWSVLRGGEQYF; cdr3_nt: TGTGCCTGGAGTGTACTGCGGGGGGGCGAGCAGTACTTC
d_call: .; clone_size: .; v_call: TRBV5-4; j_call: TRBJ2-1; cdr3_aa: CASSLESGGEQFF; cdr3_nt: TGTGCCAGCAGCTTGGAGTCCGGCGGTGAGCAGTTCTTC
d_call: TRBD2; clone_size: .; v_call: TRBV7-9; j_call: TRBJ2-1; cdr3_aa: CASSLARSSGRALEQFF; cdr3_nt: TGTGCCAGCAGCTTAGCGCGGTCTAGCGGGAGGGCCCTTGAGCAGTTCTTC
d_call: .; clone_size: .; v_call: TRBV28; j_call: TRBJ2-3; cdr3_aa: CASAHRWSRTDTQYF; cdr3_nt: TGTGCCAGCGCCCATCGGTGGAGCCGCACAGATACGCAGTATTTT
d_call: .; clone_size: .; v_call: TRBV7-2; j_call: TRBJ2-5; cdr3_aa: CASSLVAETQYF; cdr3_nt: TGTGCCAGCAGCTTAGTGGCAGAGACCCAGTACTTC
d_call: .; clone_size: .; v_call: TRBV7-2; j_call: TRBJ2-7; cdr3_aa: CASSLVSLGGSYEQYF; cdr3_nt: TGTGCCAGCAGCTTAGTTTCGCTAGGGGGTTCCTACGAGCAGTACTTC
d_call: TRBD2; clone_size: .; v_call: TRBV28; j_call: TRBJ2-5; cdr3_aa: CASSLGGGETQYF; cdr3_nt: TGTGCCAGCAGCCTAGGCGGGGGAGAGACCCAGTACTTC
d_call: TRBD2; clone_size: .; v_call: TRBV2; j_call: TRBJ2-2; cdr3_aa: CASNRLAANTGELFF; cdr3_nt: TGTGCCAGCAATAGACTAGCGGCGAACACCGGGGAGCTGTTTTTT
d_call: .; clone_size: .; v_call: TRBV19; j_call: TRBJ1-5; cdr3_aa: CASSQAPGAGQPQHF; cdr3_nt: TGTGCCAGTAGCCAAGCCCCAGGGGCAGGACAGCCCCAGCATTTT
d_call: .; clone_size: .; v_call: TRBV2; j_call: TRBJ2-5; cdr3_aa: CATQARETQYF; cdr3_nt: TGTGCCACCCAGGCACGGGAGACCCAGTACTTC
d_call: .; clone_size: .; v_call: TRBV28; j_call: TRBJ2-7; cdr3_aa: CASCTYYEQYF; cdr3_nt: TGTGCCAGCTGTACTTACTACGAGCAGTACTTC
d_call: TRBD2; clone_size: .; v_call: TRBV3-1/TRBV3-2; j_call: TRBJ2-5; cdr3_aa: CASSQGLAGGWRETQYF; cdr3_nt: TGTGCCAGCAGCCAAGGACTAGCGGGAGGGTGGAGAGAGACCCAGTACTTC
d_call: .; clone_size: .; v_call: TRBV6-5; j_call: TRBJ1-1; cdr3_aa: CASHTTGKAFF; cdr3_nt: TGTGCCAGCCACACAACAGGGAAAGCTTTCTTT
d_call: TRBD2; clone_size: .; v_call: TRBV29-1; j_call: TRBJ2-1; cdr3_aa: CSVGAGGHNEQFF; cdr3_nt: TGCAGCGTAGGAGCGGGGGGGCACAATGAGCAGTTCTTC
d_call: .; clone_size: once; v_call: TRBV28; j_call: TRBJ1-4; cdr3_aa: CASRPGDVFEKLFF; cdr3_nt: TGTGCCAGCAGACCCGGGGATGTCTTCGAAAAACTGTTTTTT
d_call: .; clone_size: .; v_call: TRBV28; j_call: TRBJ2-5; cdr3_aa: CASSTYGQSRTQYF; cdr3_nt: TGTGCCAGCAGTACTTACGGACAGTCTAGGACCCAGTACTTC
d_call: .; clone_size: .; v_call: TRBV28; j_call: TRBJ1-1; cdr3_aa: CASSSDSLNTEAFF; cdr3_nt: TGTGCCAGCAGTTCGGACAGCTTAAACACTGAAGCTTTCTTT
d_call: TRBD1; clone_size: once; v_call: TRBV18; j_call: TRBJ2-1; cdr3_aa: CASSPVGTGNNNEQFF; cdr3_nt: TGTGCCAGCTCACCCGTAGGGACAGGGAATAACAATGAGCAGTTCTTC
d_call: TRBD1; clone_size: once; v_call: TRBV5-4; j_call: TRBJ2-7; cdr3_aa: CASSSPGQSYEQYF; cdr3_nt: TGTGCCAGCAGCTCTCCGGGACAGAGCTACGAGCAGTACTTC
d_call: TRBD1; clone_size: .; v_call: TRBV7-9; j_call: TRBJ2-7; cdr3_aa: CASSSGTGARSYREQYF; cdr3_nt: TGTGCCAGCAGCTCGGGGACAGGGGCCCGGAGCTACCGGGAGCAGTACTTC
d_call: TRBD1; clone_size: .; v_call: TRBV28; j_call: TRBJ2-1; cdr3_aa: CASSLGDRDEQFF; cdr3_nt: TGTGCCAGCAGTTTAGGGGACAGGGATGAGCAGTTCTTC
d_call: TRBD1; clone_size: once; v_call: TRBV18; j_call: TRBJ2-7; cdr3_aa: CASSPGQGFSEQYF; cdr3_nt: TGTGCCAGCTCACCGGGACAGGGATTTTCCGAGCAGTACTTC
d_call: .; clone_size: .; v_call: TRBV6-5; j_call: TRBJ1-1; cdr3_aa: CASSYLAEAFF; cdr3_nt: TGTGCCAGCAGTTACCTAGCTGAAGCTTTCTTT
d_call: .; clone_size: .; v_call: TRBV2; j_call: TRBJ1-3; cdr3_aa: CASFQGGGYSGNTIYF; cdr3_nt: TGTGCCAGCTTCCAGGGTGGCGGATACTCTGGAAACACCATATATTTT
d_call: TRBD1; clone_size: .; v_call: TRBV9; j_call: TRBJ2-2; cdr3_aa: CASSVQGARGELFF; cdr3_nt: TGTGCCAGCAGCGTACAGGGGGCGCGCGGGGAGCTGTTTTTT
d_call: .; clone_size: .; v_call: TRBV15; j_call: TRBJ1-1; cdr3_aa: CATSRASQGNTEAFF; cdr3_nt: TGTGCCACCAGCAGGGCCTCCCAGGGAAACACTGAAGCTTTCTTT
d_call: .; clone_size: .; v_call: TRBV11-3; j_call: TRBJ1-1; cdr3_aa: CASSLGGANRDTEAFF; cdr3_nt: TGTGCCAGCAGCTTAGGTGGGGCAAACAGGGACACTGAAGCTTTCTTT
d_call: .; clone_size: .; v_call: TRBV28; j_call: TRBJ1-1; cdr3_aa: CASSLPGTRAFF; cdr3_nt: TGTGCCAGCAGTTTACCTGGGACACGAGCTTTCTTT
d_call: TRBD1; clone_size: .; v_call: TRBV9; j_call: TRBJ2-7; cdr3_aa: CASSGGTGREQYF; cdr3_nt: TGTGCCAGCAGCGGCGGGACAGGGCGGGAGCAGTACTTC
d_call: TRBD2; clone_size: .; v_call: TRBV7-2; j_call: TRBJ2-3; cdr3_aa: CASSQDSLAGAGTDTQYF; cdr3_nt: TGTGCCAGCAGCCAAGACAGCTTAGCGGGAGCTGGCACAGATACGCAGTATTTT
d_call: TRBD2; clone_size: .; v_call: TRBV4-2; j_call: TRBJ2-7; cdr3_aa: CASSRTTGTSASYEQYF; cdr3_nt: TGTGCCAGCAGCCGGACCACCGGGACTAGTGCCTCCTACGAGCAGTACTTC
d_call: TRBD1; clone_size: .; v_call: TRBV27; j_call: TRBJ1-2; cdr3_aa: CASSSRTGVSYGYTF; cdr3_nt: TGTGCCAGCAGTTCGAGGACAGGGGTGAGCTATGGCTACACCTTC
d_call: .; clone_size: .; v_call: TRBV6-5; j_call: TRBJ2-7; cdr3_aa: CASSSRAGPYEQYF; cdr3_nt: TGTGCCAGCAGCTCCCGGGCGGGACCTTACGAGCAGTACTTC
d_call: .; clone_size: .; v_call: TRBV7-9; j_call: TRBJ1-2; cdr3_aa: CASSLGPPGGYTF; cdr3_nt: TGTGCCAGCAGCTTAGGTCCCCCGGGGGGCTACACCTTC
d_call: TRBD2; clone_size: few; v_call: TRBV27; j_call: TRBJ2-1; cdr3_aa: CASRTSGRDNEQFF; cdr3_nt: TGTGCCAGCAGGACTAGCGGGAGGGATAATGAGCAGTTCTTC
d_call: TRBD1; clone_size: .; v_call: TRBV28; j_call: TRBJ1-6; cdr3_aa: CASSLSQGAASPLHF; cdr3_nt: TGTGCCAGCAGTTTATCACAGGGGGCGGCCTCACCCCTCCACTTT
d_call: .; clone_size: once; v_call: TRBV7-9; j_call: TRBJ1-2; cdr3_aa: CASSRRQSLYGYTF; cdr3_nt: TGTGCCAGCAGCCGCCGTCAGTCCCTCTATGGCTACACCTTC
d_call: TRBD2; clone_size: once; v_call: TRBV18; j_call: TRBJ2-2; cdr3_aa: CASYPTGRAWELFF; cdr3_nt: TGTGCCAGCTACCCTACCGGGAGGGCCTGGGAGCTGTTTTTT
d_call: TRBD1; clone_size: .; v_call: TRBV10-3; j_call: TRBJ1-1; cdr3_aa: CAIRSGGTEAFF; cdr3_nt: TGTGCCATCAGGTCAGGGGGCACTGAAGCTTTCTTT
d_call: TRBD2; clone_size: .; v_call: TRBV9; j_call: TRBJ2-5; cdr3_aa: CASSVDFSGGLMETQYF; cdr3_nt: TGTGCCAGCAGCGTAGATTTTAGCGGGGGTTTGATGGAGACCCAGTACTTC
d_call: .; clone_size: .; v_call: TRBV6-5; j_call: TRBJ1-2; cdr3_aa: CASTLTGGGYTF; cdr3_nt: TGTGCCAGCACCCTTACGGGGGGGGGCTACACCTTC
d_call: TRBD1; clone_size: .; v_call: TRBV5-4; j_call: TRBJ2-3; cdr3_aa: CASSPGAGTGVTDTQYF; cdr3_nt: TGTGCCAGCAGCCCCGGAGCAGGGACAGGGGTCACAGATACGCAGTATTTT
d_call: TRBD2; clone_size: .; v_call: TRBV7-3; j_call: TRBJ2-1; cdr3_aa: CASSLGGGDNEQFF; cdr3_nt: TGTGCCAGCAGCTTGGGCGGGGGGGACAATGAGCAGTTCTTC
d_call: TRBD1; clone_size: .; v_call: TRBV5-1; j_call: TRBJ1-6; cdr3_aa: CASSLRQGENSPLHF; cdr3_nt: TGCGCCAGCAGCTTGAGACAGGGAGAGAATTCACCCCTCCACTTT
d_call: TRBD1; clone_size: .; v_call: TRBV5-1; j_call: TRBJ1-1; cdr3_aa: CASSPTEGANTEAFF; cdr3_nt: TGCGCCAGCAGCCCCACTGAGGGGGCGAACACTGAAGCTTTCTTT